This TCR beta chain comes out of a study of T cells in Graves' hyperthyroidism and ophthalmopathy. Study-level findings and limits: Clonotypes that were expanded in thyroid above 0.001 mostly appeared in blood too.

This clonotype came up many times. Its target is unknown. The authors took PBMCs from about 9.5 ml fresh peripheral blood. Losses at the gene ends were 5 bases for V and 2 bases for J; bases not matched to a gene: 6. CDR1 GTSNPN and CDR2 SVGIG come from the germline V gene (reference sequence). This CDR3 has 14 amino acids. Amplification of TCR beta CDR3 regions was performed using RNA transcripts as template. During a first-round RT-PCR of the TCR CDR3, the HTBI primer set was used. TCRdb re-called the multiplex PCR reads with MiXCR, one entry per CDR3 protein. Altogether about 720,000 distinct CDR3 sequences are present, 18% being singletons, with the ten largest covering 16%.

The chain carries TRBV30 and TRBJ2-7, with 10 bases identical to TRBD1. The sequenced sample was blood. This sequence was found in a woman in her 50s with Graves' hyperthyroidism that later progressed to Graves' ophthalmopathy. The CDR3 region is CAWCCGTGAYEQYF. Here the CDR3 DNA reads TGTGCCTGGTGTTGCGGGACAGGGGCCTACGAGCAGTACTTC.